The 10 T cell receptor beta chains presented below share a single source sample, sequenced in a study of shared clonotypes between healthy human individuals. The repertoire was sequenced with immunoSEQ multiplex PCR; TCRdb's copy has only in-frame clones and lacks some. This sample has hundreds of thousands of clones, with 95% to 96% found just once. In the naive CD8 group, cells lacked CD45RO and were positively selected for CCR7, so terminally differentiated effector memory CD45RA+ cells were left out. Sequencing input: naive CD8+ T cells sorted from blood. These receptor sequences come from a woman aged 30 to 39 in good health.

The chain employs TRBV7-9 and TRBJ1-6; tentatively, D is TRBD1 (6 bases). Germline CDR1 SEHNR, CDR2 FQNEAQ (reference sequence). The CDR3 runs to 14 residues. V lost 5 bases, J lost 6 bases, and 11 bases lay in between. This chain's CDR3 is CASSHRVSNSPLHF. CDR3 sequence (DNA): TGTGCCAGCAGCCACAGGGTCAGTAATTCACCCCTCCACTTT.

CDR3: CASSFGSYGYTF. The CDR3 DNA sequence: TGTGCCAGCAGTTTTGGGTCATATGGCTACACCTTC. The chain has TRBV28 and TRBJ1-2; D unclear. Trimming left V 3 bases short and J 5 bases short, with 7 bases between. The CDR3 has 12 amino acids. Germline V gene lookup returns CDR1 MDHEN and CDR2 SYDVKM.

The rearrangement links TRBV28 to TRBJ2-5; possible D gene TRBD1, 5 bases. Germline CDR1 and CDR2: MDHEN and SYDVKM. This CDR3 is 14 amino acids long. Trimming took 3 bases from V and 6 from J, leaving 14 bases between them. The DNA of the CDR3 is TGTGCCAGCAGTTTGGGCCAGGGTACGAAGACCCAGTACTTC. This codes for CASSLGQGTKTQYF.

The genes are TRBV10-3 and TRBJ2-1, with TRBD2 as a possible D gene (6 bases). The ends were cut back, 2 bases at V and 0 bases at J, with 14 bases in the middle. The CDR3 covers 17 residues. Germline CDR1 and CDR2: ENHRY and SYGVKD. The DNA of the CDR3 is TGTGCCATCAGTGAGGGAGGGAGACCCAGCTCCTACAATGAGCAGTTCTTC. Translating gives CAISEGGRPSSYNEQFF.

The chain couples TRBV7-9 to TRBJ2-1; TRBD2 aligns across 14 bases. CDR3 size: 17 residues. Germline-derived CDR1 and CDR2 are SEHNR and FQNEAQ (reference sequence). Trimming cost V 5 bases and J 6 bases; bases outside gene matches: 9. CDR3 residues: CASSAGTSGRASNEQFF. Here the CDR3 DNA reads TGTGCCAGCAGCGCCGGGACTAGCGGGAGAGCGAGCAATGAGCAGTTCTTC.

Note on this clone: Within the sample, other DNA sequences also encode this same CDR3. The chain carries TRBV28 and TRBJ2-7; D remains unclear. CDR1 and CDR2 (germline): MDHEN, SYDVKM. The CDR3 is 12 amino acids. V was shortened by 2 bases and J by 0 bases, with 2 bases between the two germline ends. As DNA, the CDR3 is TGTGCCAGCAGTTTAAACTCCTACGAGCAGTACTTC. This gives the protein CASSLNSYEQYF.

The V call is TRBV7-9, the J call TRBJ1-3; D might be TRBD1 (5 bases). Trimming stripped 2 bases from V and 4 bases from J, with 9 bases between. Per the germline V gene, CDR1 is SEHNR and CDR2 is FQNEAQ (reference sequence). The CDR3 covers 14 residues. The chain's CDR3 is CASSLLTAGNTIYF. As DNA, the CDR3 is TGTGCCAGCAGCTTATTGACAGCAGGAAACACCATATATTTT.

V gene TRBV28 combines with J gene TRBJ2-1; D assignment may be TRBD1 or TRBD2 (5 bases each). Germline-derived CDR1 and CDR2 are MDHEN and SYDVKM. V lost 6 bases and J lost 7, with 19 bases in between. The CDR3 totals 15 residues. This CDR3 reads CASRHPGPWGNEQFF. In nucleotides, the CDR3 is TGTGCCAGCAGACACCCGGGGCCCTGGGGGAATGAGCAGTTCTTC.

The chain couples TRBV28 to TRBJ2-5, with D uncertain. Between the trimmed V and J ends, which lost 3 bases and 8 bases, there was a span of 7 bases. This CDR3 has 11 amino acids. Germline V gene data show CDR1 as MDHEN and CDR2 as SYDVKM. The CDR3 loop is CASSFSVTQYF. CDR3 bases: TGTGCCAGCAGTTTTAGTGTTACCCAGTACTTC. Full variable domain (rest looked up from reference TRBV28 and TRBJ2-5): DVKVTQSSRYLVKRTGEKVFLECVQDMDHENMFWYRQDPGLGLRLIYFSYDVKMKEKGDIPEGYSVSREKKERFSLILESASTNQTSMYLCASSFSVTQYFGPGTRLLVL.

The chain couples TRBV27 to TRBJ2-7; D ambiguous. The V gene lost 3 bases and the J gene lost 3 bases, with 9 bases spanning the gap. The germline gives CDR1 MNHEY, CDR2 SMNVEV (reference sequence). The CDR3 consists of 13 residues. CDR3 sequence (DNA): TGTGCCAGCAGTTTGGCGATCTACTACGAGCAGTACTTC. As protein: CASSLAIYYEQYF.